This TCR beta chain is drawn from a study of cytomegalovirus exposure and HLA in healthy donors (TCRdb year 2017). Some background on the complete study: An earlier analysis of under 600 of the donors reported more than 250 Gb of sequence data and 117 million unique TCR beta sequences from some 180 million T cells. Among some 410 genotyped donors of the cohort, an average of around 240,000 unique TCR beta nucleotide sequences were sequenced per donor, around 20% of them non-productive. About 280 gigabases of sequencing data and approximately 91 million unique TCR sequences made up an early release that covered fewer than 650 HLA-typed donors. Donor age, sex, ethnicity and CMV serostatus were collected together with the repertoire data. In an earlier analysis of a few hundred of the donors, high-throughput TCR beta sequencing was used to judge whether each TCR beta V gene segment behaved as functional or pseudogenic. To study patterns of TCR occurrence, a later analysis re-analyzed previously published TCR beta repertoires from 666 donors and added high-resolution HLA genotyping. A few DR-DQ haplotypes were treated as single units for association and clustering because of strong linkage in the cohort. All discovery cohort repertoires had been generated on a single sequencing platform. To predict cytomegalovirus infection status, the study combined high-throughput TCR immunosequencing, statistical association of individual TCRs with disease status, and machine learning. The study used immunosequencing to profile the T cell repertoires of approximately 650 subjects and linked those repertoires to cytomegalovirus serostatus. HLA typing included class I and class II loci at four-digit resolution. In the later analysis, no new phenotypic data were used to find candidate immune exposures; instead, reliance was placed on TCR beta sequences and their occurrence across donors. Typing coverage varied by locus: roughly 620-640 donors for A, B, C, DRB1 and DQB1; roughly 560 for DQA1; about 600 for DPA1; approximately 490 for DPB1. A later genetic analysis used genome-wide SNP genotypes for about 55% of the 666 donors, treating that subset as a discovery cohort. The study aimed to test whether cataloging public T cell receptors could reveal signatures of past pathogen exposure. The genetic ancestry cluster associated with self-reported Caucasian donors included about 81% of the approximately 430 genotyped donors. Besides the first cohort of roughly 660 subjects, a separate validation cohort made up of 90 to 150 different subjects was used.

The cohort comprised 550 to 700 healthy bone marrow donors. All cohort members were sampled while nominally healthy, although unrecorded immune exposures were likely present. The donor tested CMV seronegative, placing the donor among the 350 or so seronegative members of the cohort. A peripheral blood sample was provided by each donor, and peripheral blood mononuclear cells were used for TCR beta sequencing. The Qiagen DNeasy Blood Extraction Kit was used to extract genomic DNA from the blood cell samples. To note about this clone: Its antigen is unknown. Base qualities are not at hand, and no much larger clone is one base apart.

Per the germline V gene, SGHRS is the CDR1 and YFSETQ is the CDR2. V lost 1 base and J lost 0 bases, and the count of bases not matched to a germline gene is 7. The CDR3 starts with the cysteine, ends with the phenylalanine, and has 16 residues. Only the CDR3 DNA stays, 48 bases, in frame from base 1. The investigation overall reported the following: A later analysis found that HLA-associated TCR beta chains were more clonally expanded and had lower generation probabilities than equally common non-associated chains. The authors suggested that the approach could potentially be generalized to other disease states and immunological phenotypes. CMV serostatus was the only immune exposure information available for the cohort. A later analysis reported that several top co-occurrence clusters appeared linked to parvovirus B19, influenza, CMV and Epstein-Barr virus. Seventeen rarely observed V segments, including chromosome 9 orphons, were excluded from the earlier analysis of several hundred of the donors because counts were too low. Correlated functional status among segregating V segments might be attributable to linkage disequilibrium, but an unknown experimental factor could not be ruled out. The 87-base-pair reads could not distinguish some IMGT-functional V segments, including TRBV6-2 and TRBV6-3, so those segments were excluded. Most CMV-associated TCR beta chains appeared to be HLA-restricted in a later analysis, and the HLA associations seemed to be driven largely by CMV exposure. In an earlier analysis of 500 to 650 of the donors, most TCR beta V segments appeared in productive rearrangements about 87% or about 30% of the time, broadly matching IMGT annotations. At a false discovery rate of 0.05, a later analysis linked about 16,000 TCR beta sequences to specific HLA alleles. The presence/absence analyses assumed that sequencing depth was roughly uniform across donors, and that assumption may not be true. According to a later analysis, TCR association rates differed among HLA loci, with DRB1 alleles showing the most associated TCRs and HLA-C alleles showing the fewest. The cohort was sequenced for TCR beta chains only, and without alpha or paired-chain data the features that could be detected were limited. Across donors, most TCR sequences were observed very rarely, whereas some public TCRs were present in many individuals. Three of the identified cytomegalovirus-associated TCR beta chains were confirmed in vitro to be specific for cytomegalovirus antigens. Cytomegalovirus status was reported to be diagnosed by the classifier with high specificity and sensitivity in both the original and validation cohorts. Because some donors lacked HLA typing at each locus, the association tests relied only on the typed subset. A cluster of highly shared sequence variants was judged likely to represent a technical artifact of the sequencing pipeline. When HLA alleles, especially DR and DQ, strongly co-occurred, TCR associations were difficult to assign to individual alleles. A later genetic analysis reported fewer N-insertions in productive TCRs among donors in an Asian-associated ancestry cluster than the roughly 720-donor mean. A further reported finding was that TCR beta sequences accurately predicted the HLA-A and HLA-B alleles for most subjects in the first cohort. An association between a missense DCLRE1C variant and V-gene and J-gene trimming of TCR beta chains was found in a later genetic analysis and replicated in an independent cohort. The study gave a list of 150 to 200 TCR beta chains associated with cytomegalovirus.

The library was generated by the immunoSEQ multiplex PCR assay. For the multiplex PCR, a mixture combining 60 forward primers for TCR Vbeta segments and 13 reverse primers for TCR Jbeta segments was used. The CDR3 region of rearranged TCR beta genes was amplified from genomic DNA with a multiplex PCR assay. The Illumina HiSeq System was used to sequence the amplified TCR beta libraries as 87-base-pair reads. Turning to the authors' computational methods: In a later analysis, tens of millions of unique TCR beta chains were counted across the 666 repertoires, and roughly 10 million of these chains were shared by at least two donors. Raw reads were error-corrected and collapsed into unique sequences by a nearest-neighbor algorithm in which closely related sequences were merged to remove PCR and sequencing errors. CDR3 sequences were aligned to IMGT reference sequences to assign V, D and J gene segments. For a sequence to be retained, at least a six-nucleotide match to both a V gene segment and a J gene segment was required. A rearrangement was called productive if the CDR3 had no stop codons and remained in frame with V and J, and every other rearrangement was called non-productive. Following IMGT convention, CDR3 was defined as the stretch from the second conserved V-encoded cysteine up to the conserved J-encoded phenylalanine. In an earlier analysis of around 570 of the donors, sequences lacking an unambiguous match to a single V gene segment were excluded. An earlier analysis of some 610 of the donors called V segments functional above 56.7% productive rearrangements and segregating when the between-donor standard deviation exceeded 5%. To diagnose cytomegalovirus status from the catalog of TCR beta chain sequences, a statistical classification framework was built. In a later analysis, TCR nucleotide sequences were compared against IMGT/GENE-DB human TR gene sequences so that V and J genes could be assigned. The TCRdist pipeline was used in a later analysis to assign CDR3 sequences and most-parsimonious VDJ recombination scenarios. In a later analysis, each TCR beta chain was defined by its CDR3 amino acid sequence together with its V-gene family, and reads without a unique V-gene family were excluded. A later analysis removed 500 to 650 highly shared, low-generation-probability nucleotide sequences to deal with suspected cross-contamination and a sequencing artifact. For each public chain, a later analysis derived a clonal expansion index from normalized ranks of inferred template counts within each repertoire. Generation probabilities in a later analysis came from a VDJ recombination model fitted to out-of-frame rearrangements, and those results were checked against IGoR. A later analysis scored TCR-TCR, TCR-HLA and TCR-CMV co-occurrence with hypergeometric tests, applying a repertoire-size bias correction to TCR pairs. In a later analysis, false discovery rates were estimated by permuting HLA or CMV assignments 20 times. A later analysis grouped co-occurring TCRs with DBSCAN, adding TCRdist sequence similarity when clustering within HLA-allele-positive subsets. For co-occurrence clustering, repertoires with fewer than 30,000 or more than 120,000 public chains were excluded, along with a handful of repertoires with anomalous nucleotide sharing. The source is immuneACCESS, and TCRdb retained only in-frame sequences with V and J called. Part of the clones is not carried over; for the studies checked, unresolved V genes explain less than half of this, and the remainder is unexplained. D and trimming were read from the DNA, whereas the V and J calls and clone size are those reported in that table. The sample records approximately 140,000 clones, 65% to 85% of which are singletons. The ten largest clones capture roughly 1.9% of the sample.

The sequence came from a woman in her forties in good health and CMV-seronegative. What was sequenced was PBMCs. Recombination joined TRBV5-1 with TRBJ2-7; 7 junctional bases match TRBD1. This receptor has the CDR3 CASSLKDRASSYEQYF. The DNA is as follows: TGCGCCAGCAGCTTGAAAGACAGGGCGTCCTCCTACGAGCAGTACTTC.